The rows below give T cell receptor beta chains drawn from one sample of a study of blood T cell repertoires in COVID-19. Generated by immunoSEQ multiplex PCR, the TCRdb table keeps only in-frame clones and is missing some. The sample includes about 210,000 clones, 82% seen only once; the top ten take approximately 12%. Sequenced material: peripheral blood. Every receptor here comes from a woman aged 40 to 49 with acute or convalescent COVID-19. Each CDR3 is given with its conserved first and last residue.

TRBV6-5,TRBJ1-5,CASSTSTGGNQPQHF
TRBV11-1,TRBJ2-2,CASSVDRAGELFF
TRBV24-1,TRBJ1-2,CATSAKGYGYTF
TRBV5-8,TRBJ1-5,CASSSRATGAGQPQHF
TRBV24-1,TRBJ2-7,CATSDRRQGAGYEQYF
TRBV30,TRBJ1-4,CAWRPGQVEKLFF
TRBV6-5,TRBJ2-3,CATSSIPGQLTDTQYF
TRBV6-5,TRBJ2-2,CATGGLVNTGELFF
TRBV19,TRBJ1-6,CASSTPSDRYSPLHF
TRBV23-1,TRBJ2-1,CASSHPGSGGQRSYNEQFF
TRBV5-6,TRBJ2-1,CASSPEASTYNEQFF
TRBV6-2/TRBV6-3,TRBJ1-2,CASSPVVGGYTF
TRBV19,TRBJ2-3,CASSLGQGVQDTQYF
TRBV6-2/TRBV6-3,TRBJ2-4,CASSYGLRLAKNIQYF
TRBV6-2/TRBV6-3,TRBJ2-7,CASSYSIDERGAVGYEQYF
TRBV5-6,TRBJ1-1,CASSYTANTEAFF
TRBV5-4,TRBJ1-6,CASSSRPGQGSYNSPLHF
TRBV6-5,TRBJ2-1,CASSTGTGGNEQFF
TRBV7-2,TRBJ2-3,CASSRTVDTQYF
TRBV6-4,TRBJ2-3,CASSDHTDTQYF
TRBV6-6,TRBJ1-2,CASSSGQQRLNYGYTF
TRBV7-2,TRBJ2-2,CASSSGTSGRNTGELFF
TRBV2,TRBJ2-4,CASSGDKNIQYF
TRBV28,TRBJ1-5,CASSFFGEGNQPQHF
TRBV2,TRBJ2-1,CASSEGASEYYMNEQFF
TRBV10-3,TRBJ2-3,CAISQVGTDTQYF
TRBV6-5,TRBJ1-2,CASSYGGRGYTF
TRBV19,TRBJ2-3,CASRAGGGTDTQYF
TRBV3-1/TRBV3-2,TRBJ2-2,CASSQAAGGTGELFF
TRBV27,TRBJ1-5,CASSLRPRNQPQHF
TRBV6-5,TRBJ2-1,CASSYSPSGSSNEQFF
TRBV29-1,TRBJ1-1,CSVNVESTEAFF
TRBV25-1,TRBJ1-6,CASSLHGTKSPLHF
TRBV18,TRBJ2-3,CASSPNPGTGESDTQYF
TRBV3-1/TRBV3-2,TRBJ2-1,CASSHTTGNEQFF
TRBV19,TRBJ2-1,CASRVDRWYNEQFF
TRBV30,TRBJ1-2,CAWSDSEDYGYTF
TRBV30,TRBJ2-7,CAWSVGGERQYF
TRBV5-6,TRBJ1-1,CASSLGGEAFF
TRBV4-3,TRBJ2-7,CASSQGAGTPDEQYF
TRBV7-2,TRBJ1-5,CASSSGQGRNQPQHF
TRBV6-1,TRBJ1-1,CASSEFAPGTGGVMNTEAFF
TRBV5-1,TRBJ2-3,CASSFSPIGLASTDTQYF
TRBV27,TRBJ2-7,CASSKRRGTSGGRSYEQYF
TRBV27,TRBJ2-5,CASSYRETQYF
TRBV6-5,TRBJ2-3,CASRQAPDTQYF
TRBV7-2,TRBJ2-2,CASSQYGGSRHGELFF
TRBV5-1,TRBJ1-3,CASSPRPTGGSGNTIYF
TRBV20-1,TRBJ1-1,CSALGTEAFF
TRBV11-2,TRBJ2-7,CASTENWGEGSYEQYF
TRBV30,TRBJ2-1,CACQLAGFHNEQFF
TRBV7-2,TRBJ1-1,CASRRQAEAFF